Presented here are 18 T cell receptor beta chains from one specimen sequenced in a study of tumor-infiltrating lymphocytes in primary liver carcinoma. Germline DNA was extracted too, while blood RNA derived from unsorted whole blood. Production of TCR beta cDNA used about 500 ng total RNA together with a constant-region primer. For TCR beta, libraries were produced by three nested multiplex PCR rounds using slightly modified ARM-PCR. Two initial PCR rounds of roughly 10 cycles each paired TRBV1-TRBV30 forward primers with a C-beta reverse primer. TCRdb analysed the multiplex PCR reads with MiXCR anew, one entry per CDR3 protein. The repertoire consists of 300,000 to 350,000 distinct CDR3 sequences, with around three fifths occurring once and the leading ten covering about 6.3%. The sequenced sample consisted of peripheral blood. These receptors came from a man in his forties with primary liver carcinoma and hepatitis B virus infection.

Notes on this clonotype: One end of the junction varies from germline; a read error may be responsible. V is TRBV11-2 and J is TRBJ2-4; D is unclear. This CDR3 is 14 amino acids long. Germline CDR1 and CDR2: SGHAT and FQNNGV. CDR3 residues: CASSLDPLPRIQYF. In nucleotides, the CDR3 is TGTGCCAGCAGCTTAGATCCGCTCCCAAGGATTCAGTACTTT. The full variable domain, rest sourced from reference TRBV11-2 and TRBJ2-4, is EAGVAQSPRYKIIEKRQSVAFWCNPISGHATLYWYQQILGQGPKLLIQFQNNGVVDDSQLPKDRFSAERLKGVDSTLKIQPAKLEDSAVYLCASSLDPLPRIQYFGAGTRLSVL.

This clonotype was counted a few times. The chain couples TRBV6-6 to TRBJ1-5; D might be TRBD1 (6 bases). Germline assignment: CDR1 MNHNY and CDR2 SVGAGI (reference sequence). The CDR3 sequence is 16 residues long. V was trimmed by 7 bases and J by 10 bases, leaving 26 bases between them. Written as DNA, the CDR3 is TGTGCCAGCAATGGGGATCTACAGGGCCCAGGGAGCCCCCAGCATTTT. It yields the protein CASNGDLQGPGSPQHF.

This clonotype has at least ten counts. The chain recombines TRBV12-3 or TRBV12-4 with TRBJ2-7; 9 bases map to TRBD2. The CDR3 has 17 amino acids. The V gene end was trimmed by 4 bases and the J gene end by 2 bases; junction bases not matched to a gene: 12. This CDR3 reads CASSSRGVGTSPYEQYF. Written as DNA, the CDR3 is TGTGCCAGCAGTTCCAGGGGGGTTGGGACTAGCCCCTACGAGCAGTACTTC.

This clonotype was counted only a few times. The gene calls are TRBV30 and TRBJ2-7, with D possibly being TRBD1 (6 bases). Germline CDR1 is GTSNPN and CDR2 is SVGIG (reference sequence). CDR3 length: 12 amino acids. Trimming pared 7 bases from V and 4 bases from J, leaving 14 bases between. CDR3 bases: TGTGCCTATTCAGGGACACGGTACGAGCAGTACTTC. Translating gives CAYSGTRYEQYF.

This clonotype appeared a few times. The rearrangement uses TRBV28 and TRBJ2-5, with D unresolved. There are 11 residues in the CDR3. The V gene's germline CDR1 is MDHEN and CDR2 SYDVKM. V shed 6 bases and J shed 1 base, with 3 bases lying between them. CDR3 in DNA: TGTGCCAGCAGAGGCCAAGAGACCCAGTACTTC. This encodes CASRGQETQYF.

CDR3 residues: CASSLWGSSGNTIYF. The CDR3 DNA reads as TGCGCCAGCAGCTTATGGGGGAGCTCCGGAAACACCATATATTTT. This rearrangement joins TRBV5-1 to TRBJ1-3; D is possibly TRBD1 (5 bases). Trimming removed 2 bases at V and 4 bases at J, with 13 bases between. The germline V gene has CDR1 SGHRS and CDR2 YFSETQ. The CDR3 is 15 residues long.

Worth noting for this clonotype: This clone may be a read error of a much larger clone one base away. This chain uses TRBV6-1 with TRBJ1-5; 8 bases fit TRBD1. Germline CDR1 MNHNS, CDR2 SASEGT. The CDR3 consists of 16 residues. The CDR3 DNA follows: TGTGCCAGCAGTGAAGGACTTGGACAGGGCAATCAGCCCCATCATTTT. This codes for CASSEGLGQGNQPHHF.

This sequence joins TRBV11-2 and TRBJ2-3; D is unresolved. This CDR3 is 13 amino acids long. The germline V and J ends were trimmed by 6 bases and 4 bases, with 11 bases remaining between them. Germline CDR1 is SGHAT and CDR2 is FQNNGV. The CDR3 protein is CASSDLGPDTQYF. The CDR3 nucleotides are TGTGCCAGCAGTGATTTAGGGCCAGATACGCAGTATTTT. The full variable domain, its missing parts supplied by reference TRBV11-2 and TRBJ2-3, is EAGVAQSPRYKIIEKRQSVAFWCNPISGHATLYWYQQILGQGPKLLIQFQNNGVVDDSQLPKDRFSAERLKGVDSTLKIQPAKLEDSAVYLCASSDLGPDTQYFGPGTRLTVL.

The V call is TRBV11-2, the J call TRBJ2-1; D remains unclear. CDR1 is SGHAT, CDR2 FQNNGV, per germline. Trimming took off 3 bases at V and 12 bases at J, with 18 bases between the two ends. This CDR3 is 14 amino acids long. CDR3 sequence: CASSFRLVGIGQFF. The CDR3 DNA sequence: TGTGCCAGCAGCTTTCGTCTAGTGGGGATTGGGCAGTTCTTC.

About this clonotype: This is likely a read error, given that the CDR3 carries no conserved phenylalanine or tryptophan at its end. The CDR3 loop is CASIGQGAEQFL. CDR3 DNA sequence: TGTGCCAGCATCGGACAGGGCGCTGAGCAGTTCTTA. The chain couples TRBV11-3 to TRBJ2-1; 8 bases align to TRBD1. V shed 7 bases, J shed 9 bases, and the junction held 5 bases outside the gene matches. Germline lookup yields CDR1 SGHNT and CDR2 YENEEA. The CDR3 totals 12 residues.

This clonotype was observed once. Lacking the conserved final phenylalanine or tryptophan, this CDR3 likely reflects a read error. The chain recombines TRBV11-2 with TRBJ2-7; TRBD1 aligns across 7 bases. The CDR3 covers 13 residues. Germline V gene sequence: CDR1 SGHAT, CDR2 FQNNGV. The chain's CDR3 is CAISLNEGAEQYS. CDR3 DNA: TGTGCCATCAGCTTAAATGAGGGGGCCGAGCAGTACTCC.

This chain links TRBV10-3 with TRBJ1-3; D is undetermined. Trimming left V 7 bases short and J 0 bases short, with 7 bases between. CDR3 length: 13 residues. Germline CDR1 is ENHRY and CDR2 is SYGVKD. The CDR3: CAIMEGSGNTIYF. DNA of the CDR3: TGTGCCATCATGGAAGGCTCTGGAAACACCATATATTTT.

Points on this clonotype: Since the CDR3 does not end with the conserved phenylalanine or tryptophan, this likely comes from a read error. The J gene is TRBJ2-1, the V gene TRBV4-1; 8 nucleotides align to TRBD2. Germline CDR1 MGHRA, CDR2 YSYEKL. This CDR3 spans 15 amino acids. The DNA for the CDR3 is TGCGCAAGCAGCCGGCCCAGCGGGAGAAACAATGAGCAGTTCTCC. As protein: CASSRPSGRNNEQFS.

The genes are TRBV7-9 and TRBJ2-2, with D unresolved. V was pared by 1 base and J by 9 bases, with 18 bases between. Germline V gene data show CDR1 as SEHNR and CDR2 as FQNEAQ (reference sequence). The length of the CDR3 is 16 residues. The CDR3 coding sequence is TGTGCCAGCAGCTTAGAGGCTGGCTCTGTCTCACGGGAGCTGTTTTTT. Translation gives CASSLEAGSVSRELFF.

This clonotype appeared many times. This chain joins TRBV11-1 and TRBJ1-2, with D tentatively TRBD1 (5 bases). The germline CDR1 and CDR2 sequences are SGHAT and FQDESV (reference sequence). Trimming stripped 4 bases from V and 7 bases from J, with 13 bases between. The CDR3 consists of 13 residues. This chain's CDR3 is CASSWGGESGYTF. The CDR3 DNA sequence: TGTGCCAGCAGCTGGGGAGGGGAGAGTGGCTACACCTTC.

Points on this clonotype: Since a much larger clone is just one base distant, this may be a read error. This chain uses TRBV5-6 with TRBJ1-1, with 7 nucleotides matching TRBD1. With V trimmed by 3 bases and J by 6 bases, 14 bases remained unmatched. Germline CDR1 reads SGHDT; CDR2 reads YYEEEE. The CDR3 runs 16 residues. CDR3 protein: CASSSYSRGETSEAFF. CDR3 DNA sequence: TGTGCCAGCAGCTCCTACTCCAGGGGGGAGACGTCTGAAGCTTTCTTT.

In its sample, this clonotype was seen a few times. The genes are TRBV7-9 and TRBJ2-5; TRBD2 is a possible D gene (5 bases). Trimming removed 6 bases from V and 2 bases from J, with 13 bases in between. The germline CDR1 and CDR2 sequences are SEHNR and FQNEAQ (reference sequence). The length of the CDR3 is 14 residues. DNA for the CDR3: TGTGCCAGCAGTTGGGTCACGGGGCAAGAGACCCAGTACTTC. Translating it yields CASSWVTGQETQYF.

This clonotype was counted many times. The chain links TRBV12-3 or TRBV12-4 to TRBJ2-7; TRBD2 matches 14 bases. V lost 4 bases and J lost 3; bases outside the gene matches: 5. This CDR3 region has 16 residues. CDR3 region: CASSSPGTSGSYEQYF. The CDR3 DNA reads as TGTGCCAGCAGTTCTCCCGGGACTAGCGGGAGCTACGAGCAGTACTTC.